This T cell receptor beta chain was captured by sequencing in a study of T-cell memory formation after mild COVID-19. The CDR3 covers 14 residues. The V gene's germline CDR1 is SGDLS and CDR2 YYNGEE. V dropped 2 bases and J dropped 2 bases, with 9 bases sitting between them. Via MiXCR, TCRdb re-called the 5' RACE reads, giving one row per CDR3 protein. The sample lists 200,000 to 250,000 distinct CDR3 sequences, 16% seen once, with 3.5% to 4% in the top ten. Comment on this clonotype: Antigen unknown.

Study-level findings and limits: The study found contracting CD4+ clones mainly in CM and EM and contracting CD8+ clones in EMRA.

This rearrangement joins TRBV9 to TRBJ2-3; D call uncertain. The sequenced sample was PBMCs or a T cell subset sorted from them (not recorded which). This TCR was sampled from a man between 18 and 29 years old who had mild COVID-19 (a few samples of this study predate the infection). Cell type and time point are not known. As DNA, the CDR3 is TGTGCCAGCAGCGTTGGGCAGATCACAGATACGCAGTATTTT. This codes for CASSVGQITDTQYF. Complete variable domain (other parts from reference TRBV9 and TRBJ2-3): DSGVTQTPKHLITATGQRVTLRCSPRSGDLSVYWYQQSLDQGLQFLIQYYNGEERAKGNILERFSAQQFPDLHSELNLSSLELGDSALYFCASSVGQITDTQYFGPGTRLTVL.